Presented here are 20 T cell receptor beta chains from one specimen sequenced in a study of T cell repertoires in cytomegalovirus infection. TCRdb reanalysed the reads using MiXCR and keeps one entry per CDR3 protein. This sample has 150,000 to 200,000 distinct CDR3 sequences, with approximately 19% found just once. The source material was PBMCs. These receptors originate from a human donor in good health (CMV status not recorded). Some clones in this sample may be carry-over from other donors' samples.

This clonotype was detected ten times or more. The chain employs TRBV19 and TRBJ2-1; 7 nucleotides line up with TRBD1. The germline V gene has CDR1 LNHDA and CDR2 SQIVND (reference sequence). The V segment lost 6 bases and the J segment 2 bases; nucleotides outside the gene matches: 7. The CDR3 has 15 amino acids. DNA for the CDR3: TGTGCCAGTAGCCACCGGGACAGAACCTACAATGAGCAGTTCTTC. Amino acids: CASSHRDRTYNEQFF.

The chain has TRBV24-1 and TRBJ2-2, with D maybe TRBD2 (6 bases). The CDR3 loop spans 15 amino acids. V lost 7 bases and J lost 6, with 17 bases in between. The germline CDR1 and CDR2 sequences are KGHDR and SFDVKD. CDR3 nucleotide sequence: TGTGCCACCAGCACCGGCGGGATTCGTCCCGGGGAGCTGTTTTTT. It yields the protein CATSTGGIRPGELFF.

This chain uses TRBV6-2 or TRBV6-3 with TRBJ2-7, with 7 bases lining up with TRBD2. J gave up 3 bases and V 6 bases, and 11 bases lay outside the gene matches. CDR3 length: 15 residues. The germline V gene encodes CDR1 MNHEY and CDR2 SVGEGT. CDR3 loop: CASREGLPTLYEQYF. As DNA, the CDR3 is TGTGCCAGCAGGGAGGGACTACCGACCCTCTACGAGCAGTACTTC.

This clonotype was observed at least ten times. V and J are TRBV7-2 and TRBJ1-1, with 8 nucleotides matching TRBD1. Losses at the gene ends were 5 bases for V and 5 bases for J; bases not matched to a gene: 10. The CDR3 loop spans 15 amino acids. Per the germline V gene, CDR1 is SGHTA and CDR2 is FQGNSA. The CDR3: CASSPHRGMGTEAFF. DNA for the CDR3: TGTGCCAGCAGCCCCCACAGGGGGATGGGGACTGAAGCTTTCTTT.

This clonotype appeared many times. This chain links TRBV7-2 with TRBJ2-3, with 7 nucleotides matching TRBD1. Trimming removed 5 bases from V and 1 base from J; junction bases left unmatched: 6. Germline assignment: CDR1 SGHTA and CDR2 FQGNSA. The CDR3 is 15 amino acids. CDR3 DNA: TGTGCCAGCAGCATCTCCGGGACAGGCACAGATACGCAGTATTTT. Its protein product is CASSISGTGTDTQYF.

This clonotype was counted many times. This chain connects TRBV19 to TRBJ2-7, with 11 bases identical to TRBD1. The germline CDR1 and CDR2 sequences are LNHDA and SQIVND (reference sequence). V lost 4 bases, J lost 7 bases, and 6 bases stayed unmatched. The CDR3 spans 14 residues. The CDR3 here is CASSTGQGAGEQYF. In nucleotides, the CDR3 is TGTGCCAGTAGTACCGGACAGGGGGCAGGGGAGCAGTACTTC. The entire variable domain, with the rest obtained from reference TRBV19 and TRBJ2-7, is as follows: DGGITQSPKYLFRKEGQNVTLSCEQNLNHDAMYWYRQDPGQGLRLIYYSQIVNDFQKGDIAEGYSVSREKKESFPLTVTSAQKNPTAFYLCASSTGQGAGEQYFGPGTRLTVT.

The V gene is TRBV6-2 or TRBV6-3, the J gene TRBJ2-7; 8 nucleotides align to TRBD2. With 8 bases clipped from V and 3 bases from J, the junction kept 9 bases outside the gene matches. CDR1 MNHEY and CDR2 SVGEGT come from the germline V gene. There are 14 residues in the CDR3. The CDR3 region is CASETAGVSYEQYF. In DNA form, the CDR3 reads TGTGCCAGCGAGACAGCGGGAGTCAGCTACGAGCAGTACTTC.

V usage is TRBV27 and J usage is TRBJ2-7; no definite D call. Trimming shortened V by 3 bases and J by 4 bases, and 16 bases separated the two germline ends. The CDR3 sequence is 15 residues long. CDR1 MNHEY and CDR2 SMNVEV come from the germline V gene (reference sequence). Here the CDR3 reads CASSLGPTGIYEQYF. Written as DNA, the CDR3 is TGTGCCAGCAGTTTGGGTCCGACCGGTATTTACGAGCAGTACTTC.

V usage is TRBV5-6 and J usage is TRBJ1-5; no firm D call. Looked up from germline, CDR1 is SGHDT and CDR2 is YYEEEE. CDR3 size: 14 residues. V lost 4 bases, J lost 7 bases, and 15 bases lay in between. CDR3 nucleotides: TGTGCCAGCAGCCGAGGACTCTCGGGACAGCCCCAGCATTTT. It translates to CASSRGLSGQPQHF.

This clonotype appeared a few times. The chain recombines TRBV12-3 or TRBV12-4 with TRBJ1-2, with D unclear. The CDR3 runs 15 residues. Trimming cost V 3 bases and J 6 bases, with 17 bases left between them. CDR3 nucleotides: TGTGCCAGCAGTTTTTCTCGGGTAGGGATCGATGGCTACACCTTC. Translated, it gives CASSFSRVGIDGYTF.

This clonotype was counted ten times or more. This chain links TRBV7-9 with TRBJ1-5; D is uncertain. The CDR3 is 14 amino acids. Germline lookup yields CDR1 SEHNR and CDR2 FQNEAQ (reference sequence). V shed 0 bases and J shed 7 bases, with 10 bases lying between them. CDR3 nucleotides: TGTGCCAGCAGCTTAGCAGCCTCGGGGCAGCCCCAGCATTTT. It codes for CASSLAASGQPQHF.

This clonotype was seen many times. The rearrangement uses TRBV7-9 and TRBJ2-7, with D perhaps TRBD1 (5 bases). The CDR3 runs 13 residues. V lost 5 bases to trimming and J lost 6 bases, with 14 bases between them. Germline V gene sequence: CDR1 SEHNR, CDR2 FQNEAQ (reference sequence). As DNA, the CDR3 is TGTGCCAGCAGCCCCGTCGTTGGGGCCGAGCAGTACTTC. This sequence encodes CASSPVVGAEQYF.

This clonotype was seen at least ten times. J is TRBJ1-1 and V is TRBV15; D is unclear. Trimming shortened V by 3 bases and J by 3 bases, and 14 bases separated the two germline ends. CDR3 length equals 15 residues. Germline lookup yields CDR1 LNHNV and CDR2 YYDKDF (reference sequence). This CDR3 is CATSREGERYTEAFF. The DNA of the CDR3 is TGTGCCACCAGCAGGGAGGGAGAAAGGTACACTGAAGCTTTCTTT. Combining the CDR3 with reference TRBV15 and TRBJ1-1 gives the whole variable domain DAMVIQNPRYQVTQFGKPVTLSCSQTLNHNVMYWYQQKSSQAPKLLFHYYDKDFNNEADTPDNFQSRRPNTSFCFLDIRSPGLGDTAMYLCATSREGERYTEAFFGQGTRLTVV.

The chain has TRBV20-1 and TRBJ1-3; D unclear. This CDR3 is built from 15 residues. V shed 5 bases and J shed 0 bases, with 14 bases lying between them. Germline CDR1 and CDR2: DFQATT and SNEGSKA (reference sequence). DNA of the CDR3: TGCAGTGCTGCCTCGGACGGTCTCTCTGGAAACACCATATATTTT. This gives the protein CSAASDGLSGNTIYF.

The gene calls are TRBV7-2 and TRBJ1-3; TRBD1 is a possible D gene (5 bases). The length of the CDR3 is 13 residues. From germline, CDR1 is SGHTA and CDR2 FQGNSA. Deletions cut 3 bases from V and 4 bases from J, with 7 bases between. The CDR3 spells CASSLTDGNTIYF. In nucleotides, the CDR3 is TGTGCCAGCAGCTTGACAGACGGAAACACCATATATTTT.

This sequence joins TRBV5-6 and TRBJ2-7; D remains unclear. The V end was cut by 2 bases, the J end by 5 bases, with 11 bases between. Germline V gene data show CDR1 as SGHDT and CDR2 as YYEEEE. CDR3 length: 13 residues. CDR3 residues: CASSFRGVHEQYF. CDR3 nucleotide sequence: TGTGCCAGCAGCTTTAGAGGAGTCCACGAGCAGTACTTC.

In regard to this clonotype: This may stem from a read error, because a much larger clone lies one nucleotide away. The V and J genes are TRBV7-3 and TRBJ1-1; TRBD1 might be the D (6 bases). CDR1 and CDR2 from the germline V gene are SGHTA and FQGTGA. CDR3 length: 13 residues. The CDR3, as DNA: TGTGCCAGCAGCTCTACAGGGAGGACTGATGCTTTCTTT. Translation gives CASSSTGRTDAFF.

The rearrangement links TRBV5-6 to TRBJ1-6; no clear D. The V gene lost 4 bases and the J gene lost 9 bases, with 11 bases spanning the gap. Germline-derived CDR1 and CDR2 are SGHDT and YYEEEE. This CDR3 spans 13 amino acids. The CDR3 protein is CASSPGVISPLHF. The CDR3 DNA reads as TGTGCCAGCAGCCCCGGGGTTATTTCACCCCTCCACTTT.

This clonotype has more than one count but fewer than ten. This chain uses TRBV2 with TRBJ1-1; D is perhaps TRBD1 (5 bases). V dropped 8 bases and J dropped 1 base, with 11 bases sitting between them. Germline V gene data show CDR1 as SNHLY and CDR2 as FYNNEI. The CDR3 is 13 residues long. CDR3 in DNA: TGTGCCAGCCTCTACGACAGGAACACTGAAGCTTTCTTT. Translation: CASLYDRNTEAFF. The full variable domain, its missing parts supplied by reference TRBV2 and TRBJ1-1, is EPEVTQTPSHQVTQMGQEVILRCVPISNHLYFYWYRQILGQKVEFLVSFYNNEISEKSEIFDDQFSVERPDGSNFTLKIRSTKLEDSAMYFCASLYDRNTEAFFGQGTRLTVV.

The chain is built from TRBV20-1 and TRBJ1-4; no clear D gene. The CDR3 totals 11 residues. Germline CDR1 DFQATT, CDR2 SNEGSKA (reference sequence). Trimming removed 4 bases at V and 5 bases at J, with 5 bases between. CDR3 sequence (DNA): TGCAGTGCTATGGAGAATGAAAAACTGTTTTTT. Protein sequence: CSAMENEKLFF.